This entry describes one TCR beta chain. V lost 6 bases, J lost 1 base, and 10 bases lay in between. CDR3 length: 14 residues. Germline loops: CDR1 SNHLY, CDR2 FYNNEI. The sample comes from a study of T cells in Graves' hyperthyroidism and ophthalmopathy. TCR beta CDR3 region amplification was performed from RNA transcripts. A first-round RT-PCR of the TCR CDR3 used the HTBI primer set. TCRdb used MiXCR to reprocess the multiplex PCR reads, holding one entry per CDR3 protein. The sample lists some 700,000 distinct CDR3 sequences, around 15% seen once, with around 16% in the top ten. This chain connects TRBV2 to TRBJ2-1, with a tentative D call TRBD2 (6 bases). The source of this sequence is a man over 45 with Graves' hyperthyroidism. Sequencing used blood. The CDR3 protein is CASRKEGSYNEQFF. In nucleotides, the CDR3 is TGTGCCAGCAGGAAGGAGGGATCCTACAATGAGCAGTTCTTC.